Presented here are 9 T cell receptor beta chains from one specimen sequenced in a study of cytomegalovirus exposure and HLA in healthy donors. 13 Jbeta primers and 60 Vbeta primers were used for the PCR. Clones were read by immunoSEQ multiplex PCR, and TCRdb kept only the in-frame ones, dropping some. The sample lists 65,000 or so clones, around 73% seen once, with about 3% in the top ten. Source material: PBMCs. The receptor set was obtained from a girl aged 10-17 years in good health and CMV-seropositive.

The chain links TRBV5-1 to TRBJ2-5; a possible D gene is TRBD2 (7 bases). CDR1 and CDR2 (germline): SGHRS, YFSETQ. V was shortened by 2 bases and J by 1 base, with 9 bases between the two germline ends. CDR3 length equals 14 residues. CDR3 bases: TGCGCCAGCAGCTTAAGGGGGGGCCAAGAGACCCAGTACTTC. Its translation is CASSLRGGQETQYF.

This clone has a handful of counts. This chain links TRBV5-3 with TRBJ1-5, with 7 bases lining up with TRBD1. TRBV5-3 is classed as an ORF, of uncertain function. The CDR3 sequence is 15 residues long. Unmatched junction bases numbered 7, after V lost 1 base and J lost 6 bases. The CDR3 loop is CARSLRPHRGQPQHF. CDR3 DNA: TGTGCCAGAAGCTTGAGGCCCCACAGGGGTCAGCCCCAGCATTTT.

This clone was seen more than once but under ten times. The V call is TRBV4-3, the J call TRBJ2-1; 11 bases agree with TRBD2. The V segment lost 1 base and the J segment 10 bases; nucleotides outside the gene matches: 9. Looked up from germline, CDR1 is LGHNA and CDR2 is YSLEER. The CDR3 consists of 16 residues. CDR3 loop: CASSQVQLAGAKEQFF. The CDR3 coding sequence is TGCGCCAGCAGCCAAGTTCAACTAGCGGGAGCGAAGGAGCAGTTCTTC.

The rearrangement links TRBV5-4 to TRBJ2-5, with 8 bases that match TRBD2. V was pared by 2 bases and J by 1 base, with 4 bases of the junction left unmatched. There are 15 residues in the CDR3. Germline V gives CDR1 SGHNT, CDR2 YYREEE (reference sequence). CDR3 in amino acids: CASSFIAGRQETQYF. CDR3 DNA: TGTGCCAGCAGCTTCATAGCGGGGCGCCAAGAGACCCAGTACTTC.

This chain links TRBV2 with TRBJ1-2, with D unclear. V was trimmed by 4 bases and J by 4 bases, leaving 10 bases between them. The CDR3 contains 13 residues. From germline, CDR1 is SNHLY and CDR2 FYNNEI. CDR3 sequence: CASSVAAGYGYTF. CDR3 nucleotides: TGTGCCAGCAGTGTCGCGGCGGGCTATGGCTACACCTTC.

The chain combines TRBV7-2 with TRBJ2-5; D is possibly TRBD1 (6 bases). CDR3 length equals 14 residues. V lost 5 bases and J lost 2, with 12 bases in between. Germline-derived CDR1 and CDR2 are SGHTA and FQGNSA. The CDR3 reads CASSAEGGQETQYF. CDR3 DNA sequence: TGTGCCAGCAGCGCCGAAGGGGGACAAGAGACCCAGTACTTC.

The chain is built from TRBV13 and TRBJ2-3; a weak D match, TRBD2 (6 bases). Trimming took 2 bases from V and 6 from J, leaving 6 bases between them. The length of the CDR3 is 12 residues. The germline CDR1 and CDR2 sequences are PRHDT and FYEKMQ (reference sequence). The CDR3 DNA reads as TGTGCCAGCAGCTTACGGGGGGATACGCAGTATTTT. Translation gives CASSLRGDTQYF.

The gene calls are TRBV5-1 and TRBJ1-2, with TRBD1 as a possible D gene (5 bases). The CDR3 runs to 14 residues. Trimming removed 5 bases at V and 6 bases at J, with 17 bases between. Germline V gene data show CDR1 as SGHRS and CDR2 as YFSETQ. The CDR3 reads CASRNPGNKDGYTF. CDR3 DNA: TGCGCCAGCAGAAATCCAGGGAATAAGGATGGCTACACCTTC.

The genes are TRBV6-1 and TRBJ2-7; TRBD1 agrees at 8 bases. Looked up from germline, CDR1 is MNHNS and CDR2 is SASEGT. The CDR3 runs 14 residues. With V trimmed by 6 bases and J by 3 bases, 7 bases remained unmatched. CDR3 in amino acids: CASRARQGYYEQYF. As DNA, the CDR3 is TGTGCCAGCAGGGCTCGACAGGGGTACTACGAGCAGTACTTC.